Listed below are T cell receptor beta chains from one sample, sequenced in a study of blood T cell repertoires in COVID-19. TCRdb's copy holds only in-frame clones and misses some; the assay was immunoSEQ multiplex PCR. The table lists approximately 52,000 clones, approximately 80% of them singletons. Material: peripheral blood. These receptors were collected from a woman over 75 with acute or convalescent COVID-19. CDR3s include the opening cysteine and the closing phenylalanine or tryptophan. D genes are given only for firm matches. Rows give clone size only sometimes, using once, few, many, or a class for an expanded clone.

D gene	J gene	clone size	V gene	CDR3 protein	CDR3 DNA
-	TRBJ1-2	-	TRBV10-2	CASSEPGSYGYTF	TGCGCCAGCAGTGAGCCAGGATCCTATGGCTACACCTTC
TRBD1	TRBJ1-2	-	TRBV2	CASSEEFLGQGGGYTF	TGTGCCAGCAGTGAAGAGTTTTTAGGACAGGGAGGGGGCTACACCTTC
TRBD1	TRBJ1-2	-	TRBV29-1	CSVPTGSDYGYTF	TGCAGCGTTCCGACAGGGTCAGACTATGGCTACACCTTC
-	TRBJ1-1	once	TRBV18	CASSREIYTEAFF	TGTGCCAGCTCACGGGAGATTTACACTGAAGCTTTCTTT
-	TRBJ1-5	-	TRBV27	CASSLAGGNQPQHF	TGTGCCAGCAGTCTAGCAGGGGGCAATCAGCCCCAGCATTTT
TRBD1	TRBJ1-2	-	TRBV7-2	CASSADRVGGYTF	TGTGCCAGCAGCGCGGACAGGGTTGGTGGCTACACCTTC
TRBD1	TRBJ1-2	-	TRBV27	CASSAGTGVNYGYTF	TGTGCCAGCAGTGCCGGGACAGGGGTTAACTATGGCTACACCTTC
-	TRBJ2-2	-	TRBV11-3	CASSPDRFGTGELFF	TGTGCCAGCAGCCCCGACAGGTTCGGCACCGGGGAGCTGTTTTTT
-	TRBJ2-1	few	TRBV6-5	CASLWGGANNEQFF	TGTGCCAGCCTTTGGGGGGGGGCCAACAATGAGCAGTTCTTC
-	TRBJ1-5	-	TRBV6-5	CASGATSNQPQHF	TGTGCCAGCGGGGCGACGAGCAATCAGCCCCAGCATTTT
-	TRBJ1-1	-	TRBV5-6	CASTRRGLLGEAFF	TGTGCCAGCACCCGGAGGGGCCTACTGGGAGAAGCTTTCTTT
TRBD2	TRBJ2-7	-	TRBV7-9	CASSPRWTSGGKSSYEQYF	TGTGCCAGCAGCCCGAGATGGACTAGCGGGGGGAAAAGCTCCTACGAGCAGTACTTC
-	TRBJ2-5	-	TRBV19	CASRGTQETQYF	TGTGCCAGTAGGGGGACTCAAGAGACCCAGTACTTC
-	TRBJ1-1	-	TRBV5-5	CASSLAGMNTEAFF	TGTGCCAGCAGCTTGGCCGGGATGAACACTGAAGCTTTCTTT
-	TRBJ2-5	-	TRBV7-8	CASSLYGTLQETQYF	TGTGCCAGCAGCTTATATGGGACACTCCAAGAGACCCAGTACTTC
-	TRBJ2-5	-	TRBV7-9	CASRGASTQYF	TGTGCCAGCAGAGGGGCTTCGACCCAGTACTTC
TRBD1	TRBJ1-2	-	TRBV29-1	CSARQGDYGYTF	TGCAGCGCCAGACAGGGTGACTATGGCTACACCTTC
-	TRBJ1-2	-	TRBV18	CASSPVSLGGGDYGYTF	TGTGCCAGCTCACCAGTGAGTCTAGGGGGTGGGGACTATGGCTACACCTTC
-	TRBJ1-3	-	TRBV19	CASSPDGGSGNTIYF	TGTGCCAGTAGTCCAGACGGGGGTTCAGGAAACACCATATATTTT
-	TRBJ1-4	-	TRBV19	CASSIEGRSNEKLFF	TGTGCCAGTAGTATAGAGGGGCGGTCTAATGAAAAACTGTTTTTT
-	TRBJ1-5	-	TRBV2	CASSRDSHNQPQHF	TGTGCCAGCAGCAGAGACAGTCACAATCAGCCCCAGCATTTT
-	TRBJ2-1	once	TRBV10-3	CAISEFQAYNEQFF	TGTGCCATCAGTGAGTTCCAAGCATACAATGAGCAGTTCTTC
-	TRBJ1-3	once	TRBV18	CASSLSGGGNTIYF	TGTGCCAGCTCACTCTCGGGAGGTGGAAACACCATATATTTT
-	TRBJ1-2	-	TRBV5-5	CASSLVGADYGYTF	TGTGCCAGCAGCTTGGTGGGGGCGGACTATGGCTACACCTTC
TRBD1	TRBJ1-5	once	TRBV27	CASSLSTGQGSNQPQHF	TGTGCCAGCAGTTTATCGACGGGACAGGGTAGCAATCAGCCCCAGCATTTT
-	TRBJ1-1	-	TRBV5-1	CASSKSGMNTEAFF	TGCGCCAGCAGCAAGTCAGGGATGAACACTGAAGCTTTCTTT
-	TRBJ2-2	-	TRBV19	CASSMRGLRLENTGELFF	TGTGCCAGTAGTATGAGGGGACTGCGATTGGAGAACACCGGGGAGCTGTTTTTT
-	TRBJ1-4	-	TRBV7-6	CASSSGQKLPNEKLFF	TGTGCCAGCAGCTCCGGACAGAAGCTACCTAATGAAAAACTGTTTTTT
-	TRBJ1-5	few	TRBV7-8	CASSLIRRGQSNQPQHF	TGTGCCAGCAGCTTAATCCGCAGGGGTCAAAGCAATCAGCCCCAGCATTTT
TRBD1	TRBJ1-4	-	TRBV5-1	CASSQDRSATNEKLFF	TGCGCCAGCAGCCAGGACAGGAGTGCAACTAATGAAAAACTGTTTTTT
TRBD1	TRBJ2-2	-	TRBV5-1	CASSWDSPDTGELFF	TGCGCCAGCAGCTGGGACAGCCCTGACACCGGGGAGCTGTTTTTT
-	TRBJ2-2	-	TRBV7-2	CASSLSVTGELFF	TGTGCCAGCAGCTTAAGCGTCACCGGGGAGCTGTTTTTT
TRBD2	TRBJ2-5	-	TRBV4-1	CASSQVASGQEIQYF	TGCGCCAGCAGCCAAGTGGCTAGCGGCCAAGAGATCCAGTACTTC
-	TRBJ1-1	-	TRBV2	CASSAGVTEAFF	TGTGCCAGCAGCGCAGGGGTTACTGAAGCTTTCTTT
-	TRBJ1-2	-	TRBV6-5	CASSYSADYGYTF	TGTGCCAGCAGTTACTCGGCAGACTATGGCTACACCTTC
-	TRBJ1-5	-	TRBV30	CAWSVRGRGNQPQHF	TGTGCCTGGAGTGTACGTGGCAGGGGCAATCAGCCCCAGCATTTT
-	TRBJ1-3	-	TRBV4-1	CASSQDSSGNTIYF	TGCGCCAGCAGCCAAGATAGCTCTGGAAACACCATATATTTT
TRBD2	TRBJ2-1	-	TRBV5-1	CASSPSGGSPYNEQFF	TGCGCCAGCAGCCCCAGCGGGGGTTCGCCCTACAATGAGCAGTTCTTC
-	TRBJ1-5	once	TRBV9	CASSAGTETNQPQHF	TGTGCCAGCAGCGCCGGGACTGAGACAAATCAGCCCCAGCATTTT
-	TRBJ2-3	-	TRBV19	CASSIVLQDTQYF	TGTGCCAGTAGTATAGTTTTACAAGATACGCAGTATTTT
-	TRBJ1-2	-	TRBV15	CATSRDQVNYGYTF	TGTGCCACCAGCAGAGATCAGGTTAACTATGGCTACACCTTC
-	TRBJ1-3	-	TRBV6-1	CASSEFPGQLSNSGNTIYF	TGTGCCAGCAGTGAATTCCCAGGACAGCTTTCAAACTCTGGAAACACCATATATTTT
TRBD1	TRBJ2-5	-	TRBV5-8	CASSRGQGETQYF	TGTGCCAGCAGCCGCGGACAGGGGGAGACCCAGTACTTC
TRBD2	TRBJ2-1	-	TRBV19	CASSTFGGGSNEQFF	TGTGCCAGTAGCACGTTTGGGGGGGGTAGCAATGAGCAGTTCTTC
-	TRBJ2-4	-	TRBV9	CASSGPVEGGPKNIQYF	TGTGCCAGCAGCGGCCCAGTGGAGGGGGGGCCCAAAAACATTCAGTACTTC
-	TRBJ1-2	-	TRBV4-1	CASSQGGLYGYTF	TGCGCCAGCAGCCAAGGAGGCCTCTATGGCTACACCTTC